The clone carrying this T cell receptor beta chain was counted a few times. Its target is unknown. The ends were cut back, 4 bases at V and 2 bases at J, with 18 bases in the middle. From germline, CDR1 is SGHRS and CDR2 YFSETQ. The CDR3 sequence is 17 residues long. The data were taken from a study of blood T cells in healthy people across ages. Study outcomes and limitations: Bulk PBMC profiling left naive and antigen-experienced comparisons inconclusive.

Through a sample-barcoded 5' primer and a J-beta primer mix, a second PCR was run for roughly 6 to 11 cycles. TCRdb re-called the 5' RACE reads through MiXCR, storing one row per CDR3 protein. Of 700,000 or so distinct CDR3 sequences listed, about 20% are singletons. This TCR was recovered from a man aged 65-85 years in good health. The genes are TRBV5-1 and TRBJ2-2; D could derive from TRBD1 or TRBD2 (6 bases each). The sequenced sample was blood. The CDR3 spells CASSAPAGGTNTGELFF. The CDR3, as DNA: TGCGCCAGCAGCGCGCCCGCCGGGGGCACAAACACCGGGGAGCTGTTTTTT.